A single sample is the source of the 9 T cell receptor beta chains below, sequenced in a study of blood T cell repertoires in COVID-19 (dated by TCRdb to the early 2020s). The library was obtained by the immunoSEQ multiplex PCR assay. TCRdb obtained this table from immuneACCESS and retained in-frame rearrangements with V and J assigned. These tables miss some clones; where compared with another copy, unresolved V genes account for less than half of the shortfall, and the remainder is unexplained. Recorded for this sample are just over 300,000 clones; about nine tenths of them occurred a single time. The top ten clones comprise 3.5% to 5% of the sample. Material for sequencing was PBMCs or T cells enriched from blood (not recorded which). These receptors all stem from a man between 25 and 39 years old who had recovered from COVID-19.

The CDR3 DNA follows: TGTGCCAGCAGCCCTAGACAGGGTCAAGAGACCCAGTACTTC. Protein: CASSPRQGQETQYF. This chain joins TRBV13 and TRBJ2-5; 7 bases are a match to TRBD1. Germline CDR1 reads PRHDT; CDR2 reads FYEKMQ (reference sequence). This CDR3 comprises 14 residues. V was clipped by 5 bases and J by 2 bases; unmatched bases: 5.

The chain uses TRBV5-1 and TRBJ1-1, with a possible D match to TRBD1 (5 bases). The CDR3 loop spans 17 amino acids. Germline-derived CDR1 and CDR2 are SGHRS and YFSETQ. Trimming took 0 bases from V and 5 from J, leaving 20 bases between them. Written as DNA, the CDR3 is TGCGCCAGCAGCTTGGCTGGGGGGTCGTGGGGAGTGACTGAAGCTTTCTTT. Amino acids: CASSLAGGSWGVTEAFF.

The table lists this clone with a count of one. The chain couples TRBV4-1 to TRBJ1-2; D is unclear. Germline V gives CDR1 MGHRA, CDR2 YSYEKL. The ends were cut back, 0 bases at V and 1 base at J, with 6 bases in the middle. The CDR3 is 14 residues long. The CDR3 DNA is TGCGCCAGCAGCCAAGATGAGGGTAACTATGGCTACACCTTC. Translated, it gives CASSQDEGNYGYTF.

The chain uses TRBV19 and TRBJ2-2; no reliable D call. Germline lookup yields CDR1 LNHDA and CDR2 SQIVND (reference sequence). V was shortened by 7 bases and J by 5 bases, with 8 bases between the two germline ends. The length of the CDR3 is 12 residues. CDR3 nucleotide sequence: TGTGCCAGTATCGGAGCGACCGGGGAGCTGTTTTTT. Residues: CASIGATGELFF.

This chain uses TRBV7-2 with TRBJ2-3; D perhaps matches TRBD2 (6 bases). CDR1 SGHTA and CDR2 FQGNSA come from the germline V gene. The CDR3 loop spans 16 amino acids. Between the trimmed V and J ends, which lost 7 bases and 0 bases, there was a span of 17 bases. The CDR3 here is CASTPEGRGSTDTQYF. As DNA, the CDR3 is TGTGCCAGCACTCCTGAGGGGCGGGGCAGCACAGATACGCAGTATTTT.

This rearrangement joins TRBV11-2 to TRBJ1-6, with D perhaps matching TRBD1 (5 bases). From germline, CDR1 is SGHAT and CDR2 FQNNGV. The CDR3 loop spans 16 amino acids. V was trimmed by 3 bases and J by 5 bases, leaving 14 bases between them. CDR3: CASSFQSPGDNSPLHF. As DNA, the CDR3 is TGTGCCAGCAGCTTCCAGAGCCCGGGGGATAATTCACCCCTCCACTTT.

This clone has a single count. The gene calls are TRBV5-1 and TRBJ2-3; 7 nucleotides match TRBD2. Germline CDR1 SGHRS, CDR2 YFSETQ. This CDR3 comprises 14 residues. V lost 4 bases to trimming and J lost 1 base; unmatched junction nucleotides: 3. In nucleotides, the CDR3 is TGCGCCAGCAGCGTGAGCGGGGGCACAGATACGCAGTATTTT. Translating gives CASSVSGGTDTQYF.

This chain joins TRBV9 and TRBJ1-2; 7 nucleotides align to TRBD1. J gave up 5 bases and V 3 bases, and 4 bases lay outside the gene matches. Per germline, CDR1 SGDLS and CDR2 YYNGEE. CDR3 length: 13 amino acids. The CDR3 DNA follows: TGTGCCAGCAGCGGAAAACAGGGGTATGGCTACACCTTC. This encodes CASSGKQGYGYTF.

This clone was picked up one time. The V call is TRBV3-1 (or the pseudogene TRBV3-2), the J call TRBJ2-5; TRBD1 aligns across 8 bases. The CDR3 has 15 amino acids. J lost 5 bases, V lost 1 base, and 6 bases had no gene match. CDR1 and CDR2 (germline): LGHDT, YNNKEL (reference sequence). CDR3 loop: CASSQVGTGGETQYF. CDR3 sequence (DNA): TGTGCCAGCAGCCAAGTCGGGACAGGCGGGGAGACCCAGTACTTC.